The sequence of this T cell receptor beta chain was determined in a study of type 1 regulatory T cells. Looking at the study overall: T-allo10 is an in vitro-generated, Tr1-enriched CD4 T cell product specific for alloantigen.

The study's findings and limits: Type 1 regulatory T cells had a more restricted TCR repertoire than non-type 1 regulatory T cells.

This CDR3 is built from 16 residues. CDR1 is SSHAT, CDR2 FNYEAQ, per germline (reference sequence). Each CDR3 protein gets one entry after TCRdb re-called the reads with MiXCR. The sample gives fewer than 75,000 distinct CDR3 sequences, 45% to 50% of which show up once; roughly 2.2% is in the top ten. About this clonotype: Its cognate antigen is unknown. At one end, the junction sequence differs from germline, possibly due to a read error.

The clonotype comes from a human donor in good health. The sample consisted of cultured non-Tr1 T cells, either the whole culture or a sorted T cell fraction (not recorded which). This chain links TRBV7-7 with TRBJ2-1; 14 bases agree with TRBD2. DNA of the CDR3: TGTGCTAGCAGCTCCGGACTAGCGGGGGGAAACAATGAGCAGTTCTTC. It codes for CASSSGLAGGNNEQFF.